This T cell receptor (beta chain) derives from a study of T cells in localized non-small cell lung cancer. Profiling relied on immunoSEQ multiplex PCR, and the TCRdb table lists in-frame clones only, not all of them. In the table there are 70,000 to 95,000 clones, about nine tenths of which are singletons. A word on this clone: Its specificity is not known.

The germline V gene encodes CDR1 SGHNT and CDR2 YYREEE (reference sequence). Trimming left V 4 bases short and J 6 bases short, with 16 bases between. This CDR3 comprises 15 residues. The study, taken as a whole, reports: Multi-region tumor sequencing was not done, so intratumor heterogeneity could not be excluded.

The sequence came from a woman between 40 and 69 years old with stage II squamous cell lung carcinoma. The gene calls are TRBV5-4 and TRBJ1-4; weak D call: TRBD1 (6 bases). Source: PBMCs, taken before any cancer treatment. Here the CDR3 DNA reads TGTGCCAGCAGCAATTGGACAGCAGGGGATGAAAAACTGTTTTTT. Amino acid sequence: CASSNWTAGDEKLFF.